The 11 T cell receptor beta chains listed next were all sequenced from one sample in a study of blood T cell repertoires in COVID-19. The data were produced by immunoSEQ multiplex PCR, yet TCRdb's version contains in-frame clones alone and is incomplete. This table has 100,000 to 150,000 clones, about nine tenths appearing once. Sample: peripheral blood. The receptors were gathered from a human donor in a cohort sampled during active COVID-19.

The chain couples TRBV7-9 to TRBJ2-2; unclear D gene. V was trimmed by 2 bases and J by 6 bases, leaving 13 bases between them. The CDR3 is made up of 15 amino acids. CDR1 SEHNR and CDR2 FQNEAQ come from the germline V gene (reference sequence). In nucleotides, the CDR3 is TGTGCCAGCAGCTTAAGATTAGAGTACGCCGGGGAGCTGTTTTTT. This encodes CASSLRLEYAGELFF.

A single count supports this clone. V and J are TRBV10-2 and TRBJ1-3; 11 bases agree with TRBD1. Germline CDR1 reads WSHSY; CDR2 reads SAAADI. The ends lost 4 bases at V and 1 base at J; junction bases unmatched: 6. This CDR3 has 17 residues. The CDR3 DNA reads as TGCGCCAGCAGTGCGGACAGGGGGCGCGGGTCTGGAAACACCATATATTTT. It encodes CASSADRGRGSGNTIYF.

This chain uses TRBV5-6 with TRBJ1-1, with D perhaps TRBD1 (5 bases). This CDR3 is built from 13 residues. Looked up from germline, CDR1 is SGHDT and CDR2 is YYEEEE. V gave up 10 bases and J gave up 4 bases, with 17 bases separating them. CDR3 sequence reads: CAGGDLLGTEAFF. The CDR3 nucleotides are TGTGCCGGAGGGGACCTCCTAGGCACTGAAGCTTTCTTT.

This chain links TRBV4-1 with TRBJ2-1; 12 bases match TRBD2. After removal of 3 bases from V and 6 bases from J, the junction contained 3 bases not matched to a gene. CDR1 and CDR2 from the germline V gene are MGHRA and YSYEKL. The CDR3 has 15 residues. CDR3 sequence reads: CASSHASGRANEQFF. As DNA, the CDR3 is TGCGCCAGCAGCCACGCTAGCGGGAGGGCCAATGAGCAGTTCTTC.

The V call is TRBV5-1, the J call TRBJ2-3, with D unclear. CDR3 size: 12 residues. Germline assignment: CDR1 SGHRS and CDR2 YFSETQ. V was shortened by 1 base and J by 5 bases, with 5 bases between the two germline ends. This CDR3 reads CASSLFLDTQYF. In DNA form, the CDR3 reads TGCGCCAGCAGCTTGTTCCTAGATACGCAGTATTTT.

This chain links TRBV2 with TRBJ2-3; a possible D gene is TRBD2 (6 bases). Trimming removed 8 bases at V and 3 bases at J, with 12 bases between. The CDR3 contains 13 residues. Germline V CDR1 and CDR2: SNHLY, FYNNEI. Here the CDR3 reads CASRLRETDTQYF. The CDR3 bases are TGTGCCAGCCGTTTGCGGGAAACAGATACGCAGTATTTT.

The chain employs TRBV24-1 and TRBJ2-1, with 9 bases matching TRBD1. J was trimmed by 7 bases and V by 4 bases; bases with no gene match: 13. Germline V CDR1 and CDR2: KGHDR, SFDVKD. The CDR3 has 17 amino acids. The DNA for the CDR3 is TGTGCCACCAGTGAGCGAAGACAGGGGGGATCGGGTAATGAGCAGTTCTTC. It specifies CATSERRQGGSGNEQFF.

The chain recombines TRBV4-1 with TRBJ1-2; no clear D gene. In germline, CDR1 is MGHRA, CDR2 YSYEKL. This CDR3 comprises 15 residues. V was cut by 0 bases and J by 4 bases, with 12 bases left in between. Here the CDR3 reads CASSQDRGRPYGYTF. The CDR3 region has the DNA TGCGCCAGCAGCCAAGATCGCGGCAGACCCTATGGCTACACCTTC.

The rearrangement joins TRBV30 to TRBJ1-6, with 7 bases aligning to TRBD1. The V gene's germline CDR1 is GTSNPN and CDR2 SVGIG (reference sequence). With 7 bases clipped from V and 10 bases from J, the junction kept 7 bases outside the gene matches. The CDR3 runs to 12 residues. The CDR3 sequence: CAFRQGVSPLHF. The CDR3, as DNA: TGTGCCTTTCGACAGGGAGTGTCACCCCTCCACTTT.

The CDR3 spells CASSYSTEDSPLHF. The CDR3 DNA reads as TGTGCCAGCAGTTACTCGACTGAGGATTCACCCCTCCACTTT. The genes are TRBV6-5 and TRBJ1-6; D is unresolved. V was shortened by 0 bases and J by 8 bases, with 8 bases between the two germline ends. The germline gives CDR1 MNHEY, CDR2 SVGAGI. This CDR3 spans 14 amino acids.

The V call is TRBV7-3, the J call TRBJ2-1; D perhaps matches TRBD1 (6 bases). V shed 5 bases and J shed 4 bases, with 18 bases lying between them. CDR1 is SGHTA, CDR2 FQGTGA, per germline. The CDR3 sequence is 16 residues long. In nucleotides, the CDR3 is TGTGCCAGCAGCCAGGACAGCACTTTGGGGTACAATGAGCAGTTCTTC. Translating it yields CASSQDSTLGYNEQFF.